This is a list of T cell receptor beta chains from one sample in a study of T cell repertoires in cytomegalovirus infection. From the reads, TCRdb called clonotypes with MiXCR, one entry per CDR3 protein. This sample has more than 150,000 distinct CDR3 sequences, with more than 15% found just once. Material: CD8+ T cells from PBMCs. Receptors were obtained from a human donor in good health (CMV status not recorded). Some clones in this sample may be carry-over from other donors' samples. Each CDR3 is given with its conserved first and last residue. Fields, in order: V gene, clone size, D gene, J gene, CDR3 DNA, CDR3 protein. A D gene is named only where the DNA matches it firmly. Clone size is given for some rows only: seen once, a few or many times, or a class if the clone is expanded.

V: TRBV6-6; size: few; D: .; J: TRBJ2-1; DNA: TGTGCCAGCAGTTACCTTCCCGGGACGGTTTACAATGAGCAGTTCTTC; CDR3: CASSYLPGTVYNEQFF
V: TRBV6-5; size: .; D: .; J: TRBJ2-5; DNA: TGTGCCAGCAGTTTCACCGCCTACGACTGGGGACTTAAGACCCAGTACTTC; CDR3: CASSFTAYDWGLKTQYF
V: TRBV27; size: few; D: .; J: TRBJ1-1; DNA: TGTGCCAGCAGTCTAAGGCGATGGACTGACACTGAAGCTTTCTTT; CDR3: CASSLRRWTDTEAFF
V: TRBV2; size: .; D: .; J: TRBJ2-3; DNA: TGTGCCAGTTGGGCCAGAGTCACAGATACGCAGTATTTT; CDR3: CASWARVTDTQYF
V: TRBV28; size: .; D: TRBD2; J: TRBJ2-7; DNA: TGTGCCAGCAAGATCGCGGGAGGAACCTACGAGCAGTACTTC; CDR3: CASKIAGGTYEQYF
V: TRBV12-3/TRBV12-4; size: few; D: TRBD2; J: TRBJ2-7; DNA: TGTGCCAGCAGCGTAGCGGGGGTAACTTACGAGCAGTACTTC; CDR3: CASSVAGVTYEQYF
V: TRBV7-9; size: few; D: .; J: TRBJ2-1; DNA: TGTGCCAGCGCGCAGGGCGGAGGGGACCTAAGTGAGCAGTTCTTC; CDR3: CASAQGGGDLSEQFF
V: TRBV4-1; size: few; D: .; J: TRBJ2-1; DNA: TGCGCCAGCAGCCCCCGGGGGGCCGAATACAATGAGCAGTTCTTC; CDR3: CASSPRGAEYNEQFF
V: TRBV7-8; size: few; D: .; J: TRBJ2-3; DNA: TGTGCTAGCTTCTCGTCCCGGGACGCAGTTTTTGATACGCAGTATTTT; CDR3: CASFSSRDAVFDTQYF
V: TRBV4-3; size: few; D: .; J: TRBJ2-1; DNA: TGCGCCAGCAGCCCAGAGGAGGTAGTTAGTAATGAGCAGTTCTTC; CDR3: CASSPEEVVSNEQFF
V: TRBV7-6; size: .; D: TRBD2; J: TRBJ2-1; DNA: TGTGCCAGCAGCCAACTAGCGGGAGGGCCCTACAATGAGCAGTTCTTC; CDR3: CASSQLAGGPYNEQFF
V: TRBV6-6; size: .; D: TRBD1; J: TRBJ1-1; DNA: TGTGCCAGCAGTCTACAGGGGAGGGATGAAGCTTTCTTT; CDR3: CASSLQGRDEAFF
V: TRBV28; size: .; D: TRBD2; J: TRBJ2-7; DNA: TGTGCCAGCACCTCATCCAGGACTAGCGGGAGTTACGAGCAGTACTTC; CDR3: CASTSSRTSGSYEQYF
V: TRBV9; size: few; D: .; J: TRBJ2-3; DNA: TGTGCCAGCAGCGTAGAGGGCCTCCCCACAGATACGCAGTATTTT; CDR3: CASSVEGLPTDTQYF
V: TRBV29-1; size: few; D: .; J: TRBJ1-1; DNA: TGCAGCGGCAGGGCGAACACTGAAGCTTTCTTT; CDR3: CSGRANTEAFF
V: TRBV11-2; size: once; D: TRBD1; J: TRBJ1-1; DNA: TGTGCCAGCAGCTCAACCACAGGGGGGAACACTGAAGCTTTCTTT; CDR3: CASSSTTGGNTEAFF
V: TRBV12-3/TRBV12-4; size: many; D: .; J: TRBJ2-1; DNA: TGTGCCAGCAGTCCCAGACAGGCCCGAGATGAGCAGTTCTTC; CDR3: CASSPRQARDEQFF
V: TRBV6-2/TRBV6-3; size: .; D: .; J: TRBJ2-5; DNA: TGTGCCAGCGGTGGGGAGACCCAGTACTTC; CDR3: CASGGETQYF
V: TRBV15; size: .; D: .; J: TRBJ2-7; DNA: TGTGCCACCAGCAGGGAAACAGGGAATATTTCCTACGAGCAGTACTTC; CDR3: CATSRETGNISYEQYF
V: TRBV7-9; size: .; D: .; J: TRBJ2-2; DNA: TGTGCCAGCATTGTGGGGGCGAACACCGGGGAGCTGTTTTTT; CDR3: CASIVGANTGELFF
V: TRBV9; size: .; D: TRBD2; J: TRBJ2-1; DNA: TGTGCCAGCAGCGTTAGGACTAGCAGGAGGGTGGATGAGCAGTTCTTC; CDR3: CASSVRTSRRVDEQFF
V: TRBV5-6; size: few; D: .; J: TRBJ2-3; DNA: TGTGCCAGCAGCTTGGATGGTTTCACAGATACGCAGTATTTT; CDR3: CASSLDGFTDTQYF
V: TRBV6-2/TRBV6-3; size: .; D: .; J: TRBJ2-1; DNA: TGTGCCACCAGCGGATATAGCTCCTACAATGAGCAGTTCTTC; CDR3: CATSGYSSYNEQFF
V: TRBV29-1; size: few; D: TRBD2; J: TRBJ2-3; DNA: TGCAGCGTTGAGCGGGAGCTAGATACGCAGTATTTT; CDR3: CSVERELDTQYF
V: TRBV7-8; size: few; D: TRBD2; J: TRBJ2-2; DNA: TGTGCCAGCAGATTCGGGAGAGCGGGGGTTCCCACCGGGGAGCTGTTTTTT; CDR3: CASRFGRAGVPTGELFF
V: TRBV7-2; size: once; D: .; J: TRBJ1-5; DNA: TGTGCCAGCAGCTTTAGAGGGTTAAGGCCCCAGCATTTT; CDR3: CASSFRGLRPQHF
V: TRBV6-2/TRBV6-3; size: .; D: .; J: TRBJ2-7; DNA: TGTGCCAGCAGTTACACTGGGCGCCCCTACGAGCAGTACTTC; CDR3: CASSYTGRPYEQYF
V: TRBV7-6; size: .; D: .; J: TRBJ2-1; DNA: TGTGCCAGCAGCTCACCACAGGCGAACAATGAGCAGTTCTTC; CDR3: CASSSPQANNEQFF
V: TRBV6-2/TRBV6-3; size: few; D: .; J: TRBJ1-2; DNA: TGTGCCAGCAGGCGAGGACAGCATCAAGGGCATGGCTACACCTTC; CDR3: CASRRGQHQGHGYTF
V: TRBV7-6; size: few; D: .; J: TRBJ2-1; DNA: TGTGCCAGCAGCTTAGCTGGCGGGGTACCGCAGTTCTTC; CDR3: CASSLAGGVPQFF
V: TRBV23-1; size: .; D: TRBD1; J: TRBJ1-5; DNA: TGCGCCAGCACGGGACAGGTGGCGAGCAATCAGCCCCAGCATTTT; CDR3: CASTGQVASNQPQHF